This T cell receptor beta chain was captured by sequencing in a study of breast tumors, draining lymph nodes, adjacent tissues. Study-wide results and limits: Most tumor T cells seemingly derive from lymph node, then expand in tumor. Tumor TCR diversity was below lymph nodes but above nontumor tissue. Data only fit, rather than demonstrated, lymph node origin of most tumor T cells.

TCRdb ran MiXCR on the multiplex PCR reads and lists one entry per CDR3 protein. The data contain 6,500 to 7,500 distinct CDR3 sequences, about 40% of them singletons. About this clonotype: The target antigen is unknown.

Sequenced: tumor-adjacent breast tissue. The TCR sequence derives from a female donor with breast cancer. Some clones in this sample may be carry-over from other donors' samples.

The CDR3 DNA is TGCGCCAGCAGCTTGGTCAGGGGGTATAATTCACCCCTCCACTTT. Amino acid sequence: CASSLVRGYNSPLHF. The J gene is TRBJ1-6, the V gene TRBV5-1, with 7 bases lining up with TRBD1. Germline values: CDR1 SGHRS, CDR2 YFSETQ. The CDR3 length is 15 residues. V lost 0 bases to trimming and J lost 4 bases; unmatched junction nucleotides: 1.